What follows are 30 T cell receptor beta chains derived from one specimen sequenced in a study of CD8 T cells in ankylosing spondylitis. General observations from the study: Made up of eight highly homologous variants, a TCR beta motif appeared characteristic of ankylosing spondylitis blood.

What these receptors recognize is not known. A single record per CDR3 protein comes from TCRdb applying MiXCR to the 5' RACE reads. The repertoire holds 700,000 or so distinct CDR3 sequences, with 19% as singletons. The sequencing input was blood, either unsorted or a sorted T cell fraction (not recorded which). The origin of the receptors is a male donor with ankylosing spondylitis.

The V gene is TRBV6-5, the J gene TRBJ2-5; the D call may be TRBD1 or TRBD2 (6 bases each). The CDR3 is 16 residues long. Germline V CDR1 and CDR2: MNHEY, SVGAGI. The V end was cut by 0 bases, the J end by 2 bases, with 13 bases between. The CDR3: CASSYSGGPTQETQYF. In DNA, the CDR3 is TGTGCCAGCAGTTACTCGGGGGGCCCGACTCAAGAGACCCAGTACTTC.

Only a few counts were recorded for this clonotype. The gene calls are TRBV4-3 and TRBJ2-1, with D possibly matching TRBD1 (6 bases). The CDR3 has 16 amino acids. V was trimmed by 0 bases and J by 4 bases, leaving 13 bases between them. In germline, CDR1 is LGHNA, CDR2 YSLEER. CDR3 loop: CASSQDRTEVYNEQFF. CDR3 coding DNA: TGCGCCAGCAGCCAAGATAGGACAGAAGTTTACAATGAGCAGTTCTTC.

This clonotype was seen more than once but under ten times. The rearrangement links TRBV20-1 to TRBJ1-5; no definite D call. Germline V lookup: CDR1 DFQATT, CDR2 SNEGSKA (reference sequence). Trimming stripped 5 bases from V and 7 bases from J, with 21 bases between. The CDR3 runs 15 residues. As DNA, the CDR3 is TGCAGTGCTTCAAGCGGGCTGTCGGCGGGGCAGCCCCAGCATTTT. It specifies CSASSGLSAGQPQHF.

The V and J genes are TRBV7-9 and TRBJ2-3, with 7 nucleotides matching TRBD1. CDR3 length: 15 amino acids. The V gene's germline CDR1 is SEHNR and CDR2 FQNEAQ (reference sequence). Trimming took 5 bases from V and 2 from J; bases not matched to a gene: 7. CDR3 DNA sequence: TGTGCCAGCAGCCTTGGGACAGCCACCACAGATACGCAGTATTTT. Translating it yields CASSLGTATTDTQYF.

Only a few counts were recorded for this clonotype. Written as DNA, the CDR3 is TGTGCCAGCAGCTTAGGGACCCCTCAGTGGAATGAGCAGTTCTTC. Its translation is CASSLGTPQWNEQFF. The V call is TRBV7-8, the J call TRBJ2-1; no reliable D call. With 1 base removed from V and 7 bases from J, the gap between germline ends came to 14 bases. Germline V gives CDR1 SGHVS, CDR2 FQNEAQ. This CDR3 is 15 amino acids long. Drawing the rest from reference TRBV7-8 and TRBJ2-1, the complete variable domain is GAGVSQSPRYKVAKRGQDVALRCDPISGHVSLFWYQQALGQGPEFLTYFQNEAQLDKSGLPSDRFFAERPEGSVSTLKIQRTQQEDSAVYLCASSLGTPQWNEQFFGPGTRLTVL.

The sample holds a few counts of this clonotype. The chain carries TRBV6-2 or TRBV6-3 and TRBJ2-1; 9 bases align to TRBD2. This CDR3 spans 16 amino acids. V lost 6 bases, J lost 7 bases, and 13 bases stayed unmatched. Looked up from germline, CDR1 is MNHEY and CDR2 is SVGEGT. In DNA form, the CDR3 reads TGTGCCAGCAGCCGACTAGCGGCCGAGGGGGTTAATGAGCAGTTCTTC. It encodes CASSRLAAEGVNEQFF.

The chain is built from TRBV18 and TRBJ2-7, with 7 nucleotides matching TRBD1. CDR1 and CDR2 from the germline V gene are KGHSH and LQKENI. With V trimmed by 2 bases and J by 3 bases, 4 bases remained unmatched. CDR3 length equals 14 residues. The DNA for the CDR3 is TGTGCCAGCTCACCAACAGGGGATTTCTACGAGCAGTACTTC. This translates into CASSPTGDFYEQYF.

The chain couples TRBV7-6 to TRBJ2-2, with D hard to call. The CDR3 contains 15 residues. The V gene lost 1 base and the J gene lost 3 bases, with 9 bases spanning the gap. Germline V gene sequence: CDR1 SGHVS, CDR2 FNYEAQ. Here the CDR3 reads CASSLGIEDTGELFF. CDR3 coding DNA: TGTGCCAGCAGCTTAGGTATAGAGGACACCGGGGAGCTGTTTTTT.

This clonotype was found many times. The chain employs TRBV6-1 and TRBJ2-3; 14 bases agree with TRBD2. V lost 7 bases and J lost 4; bases outside the gene matches: 7. The CDR3 length is 16 residues. CDR1 and CDR2 (germline): MNHNS, SASEGT. The CDR3 loop is CASTPRLAGGSDTQYF. The CDR3 nucleotides read TGTGCCAGCACCCCCCGACTAGCGGGAGGGTCAGATACGCAGTATTTT.

The chain couples TRBV21-1 to TRBJ2-7; the table's D call, TRBD1, was not checked against the DNA. TRBV21-1 has pseudogene status. CDR3 length: 17 residues. CDR3 loop: CASSKEWRTAPNYEQYF. CDR3 DNA: TGTGCCAGCAGCAAAGAGTGGAGGACAGCACCGAACTACGAGCAGTACTTC.

This clonotype turned up a few times. The CDR3 loop reads CASSFRVDEQYF. DNA of the CDR3: TGTGCCAGCAGCTTTCGGGTAGACGAGCAGTACTTC. This chain connects TRBV7-9 to TRBJ2-7; D gene uncertain. Germline lookup yields CDR1 SEHNR and CDR2 FQNEAQ (reference sequence). CDR3 length: 12 residues. Trimming removed 3 bases from V and 5 bases from J, with 8 bases in between.

The chain uses TRBV4-1 and TRBJ2-7, with D unresolved. The CDR3 totals 16 residues. V lost 0 bases to trimming and J lost 3 bases, with 15 bases between them. Per germline, CDR1 MGHRA and CDR2 YSYEKL. CDR3 protein: CASSQERIWTVYEQYF. Written as DNA, the CDR3 is TGCGCCAGCAGCCAAGAGAGGATCTGGACGGTCTACGAGCAGTACTTC.

The rearrangement links TRBV11-2 to TRBJ2-4; D is unresolved. Trimming removed 5 bases from V and 7 bases from J, with 12 bases in between. Per the germline V gene, CDR1 is SGHAT and CDR2 is FQNNGV. The CDR3 totals 13 residues. CDR3 residues: CASSPRFANIQYF. The CDR3, as DNA: TGTGCCAGCAGCCCCCGGTTCGCGAACATTCAGTACTTC.

The CDR3 is CASSLARGTNYGYTF. The CDR3 DNA follows: TGTGCCAGCAGCTTAGCCAGGGGGACTAACTATGGCTACACCTTC. The gene calls are TRBV7-9 and TRBJ1-2; 7 bases line up with TRBD1. Germline values: CDR1 SEHNR, CDR2 FQNEAQ (reference sequence). J lost 0 bases, V lost 0 bases, and 1 base had no gene match. This CDR3 comprises 15 residues.

This clonotype was recorded a few times. This chain links TRBV30 with TRBJ1-1, with D unclear. Germline V CDR1 and CDR2: GTSNPN, SVGIG (reference sequence). This CDR3 has 13 amino acids. Trimming pared 0 bases from V and 3 bases from J, leaving 8 bases between. CDR3 amino acids: CAWSVQRDTEAFF. CDR3 bases: TGTGCCTGGAGTGTACAGAGGGACACTGAAGCTTTCTTT.

The V gene is TRBV14, the J gene TRBJ1-2, with D perhaps matching TRBD1 (6 bases). The CDR3 is made up of 12 amino acids. Germline CDR1 reads SGHDN; CDR2 reads FVKESK. V was clipped by 6 bases and J by 10 bases, with 15 bases between them. The CDR3 bases are TGTGCCAGCAGGCTCGGCCGGGGGCCCTACACCTTC. Translated, it gives CASRLGRGPYTF. The full variable domain, with the rest looked up from reference TRBV14 and TRBJ1-2, is EAGVTQFPSHSVIEKGQTVTLRCDPISGHDNLYWYRRVMGKEIKFLLHFVKESKQDESGMPNNRFLAERTGGTYSTLKVQPAELEDSGVYFCASRLGRGPYTFGSGTRLTVV.

The sample holds a few counts of this clonotype. The chain combines TRBV9 with TRBJ1-3; the D gene is possibly TRBD1 (5 bases). Germline V lookup: CDR1 SGDLS, CDR2 YYNGEE. Deletions cut 0 bases from V and 0 bases from J, with 16 bases between. The CDR3 sequence is 18 residues long. The CDR3 loop is CASSVDAGGSHSGNTIYF. The CDR3 nucleotides read TGTGCCAGCAGCGTAGACGCTGGGGGTAGCCACTCTGGAAACACCATATATTTT.

This clonotype was recorded once. CDR3 protein: CASSLLAGIKETQYF. The CDR3 nucleotides are TGTGCCAGCAGCTTGCTAGCGGGTATTAAAGAGACCCAGTACTTC. V usage is TRBV7-9 and J usage is TRBJ2-5; 8 bases are a match to TRBD2. The CDR3 runs 15 residues. Trimming at V came to 3 bases and at J to 3 bases, leaving 6 bases not matched to a gene. Germline values: CDR1 SEHNR, CDR2 FQNEAQ (reference sequence).

The chain employs TRBV5-1 and TRBJ2-3, with 9 bases aligning to TRBD2. The CDR3 is 16 residues long. V lost 4 bases to trimming and J lost 2 bases; unmatched junction nucleotides: 8. Germline CDR1 SGHRS, CDR2 YFSETQ. CDR3 sequence: CASSPPAGGFTDTQYF. Written as DNA, the CDR3 is TGCGCCAGCAGCCCACCGGCGGGAGGGTTCACAGATACGCAGTATTTT.

This clonotype has just a few counts. The rearrangement uses TRBV12-3 or TRBV12-4 and TRBJ2-5; no firm D call. The CDR3 covers 15 residues. V lost 3 bases and J lost 5, with 16 bases in between. For the CDR3, the DNA is TGTGCCAGCAGTTTCGGCAGTCCCGGGCCGGAGACCCAGTACTTC. Protein product: CASSFGSPGPETQYF.

The chain links TRBV7-2 to TRBJ2-7; the match to TRBD1 covers 8 bases. CDR1 is SGHTA, CDR2 FQGNSA, per germline. J lost 2 bases, V lost 0 bases, and 18 bases had no gene match. This CDR3 comprises 20 residues. DNA for the CDR3: TGTGCCAGCAGCTTAGCGACATTTAAGTACCAGGGGGCAAGGCCCTACGAGCAGTACTTC. Its translation: CASSLATFKYQGARPYEQYF.

The chain employs TRBV27 and TRBJ2-3, with a tentative D call TRBD1 (6 bases). Trimming stripped 9 bases from V and 3 bases from J, with 25 bases between. CDR3 length: 17 amino acids. Per the germline V gene, CDR1 is MNHEY and CDR2 is SMNVEV (reference sequence). This CDR3 is CASGGGRGRTRTDTQYF. CDR3 sequence (DNA): TGTGCCAGTGGTGGTGGCAGGGGCCGAACCCGGACAGATACGCAGTATTTT.

This clonotype was counted between two and nine times. The rearrangement uses TRBV15 and TRBJ1-6; 9 bases are shared with TRBD1. The germline gives CDR1 LNHNV, CDR2 YYDKDF (reference sequence). The V segment lost 2 bases and the J segment 9 bases; nucleotides outside the gene matches: 11. The CDR3 is 17 residues long. The CDR3 spells CATSRIRTGTGLSPLHF. The CDR3 nucleotides read TGTGCCACCAGCAGAATAAGGACCGGGACAGGGCTTTCACCCCTCCACTTT. The complete variable domain, with remaining parts taken from reference TRBV15 and TRBJ1-6, reads DAMVIQNPRYQVTQFGKPVTLSCSQTLNHNVMYWYQQKSSQAPKLLFHYYDKDFNNEADTPDNFQSRRPNTSFCFLDIRSPGLGDTAMYLCATSRIRTGTGLSPLHFGNGTRLTVT.

This clonotype showed up many times. The chain is built from TRBV7-6 and TRBJ1-1; TRBD1 is a possible D gene (6 bases). CDR1 is SGHVS, CDR2 FNYEAQ, per germline. This CDR3 has 13 amino acids. Trimming pared 3 bases from V and 3 bases from J, leaving 8 bases between. The CDR3 DNA sequence: TGTGCCAGCAGCTTGGGGGCGTACACTGAAGCTTTCTTT. It specifies CASSLGAYTEAFF. The full variable domain, in which reference TRBV7-6 and TRBJ1-1 provide the parts outside the CDR3, is GAGVSQSPRYKVTKRGQDVALRCDPISGHVSLYWYRQALGQGPEFLTYFNYEAQQDKSGLPNDRFSAERPEGSISTLTIQRTEQRDSAMYRCASSLGAYTEAFFGQGTRLTVV.

This clonotype was recorded a few times. CDR3 residues: CASSSPTSSGSYYEQYF. The CDR3 DNA reads as TGTGCCAGCAGTTCCCCCACCTCTAGCGGTTCCTACTACGAGCAGTACTTC. The rearrangement joins TRBV28 to TRBJ2-7; 7 bases map to TRBD2. CDR1 is MDHEN and CDR2 is SYDVKM in the germline V gene. This CDR3 is built from 17 residues. V dropped 4 bases and J dropped 3; count of bases not matched to a gene: 15.

The V gene is TRBV4-2, the J gene TRBJ2-3; perhaps TRBD2 as D (7 bases). Germline CDR1 and CDR2: LGHNA and YNFKEQ. Trimming removed 1 base from V and 5 bases from J, with 19 bases in between. The CDR3 loop spans 17 amino acids. In nucleotides, the CDR3 is TGTGCCAGCAGCCAAGGAAGGGGGGCGGGAGCGGGAGATACGCAGTATTTT. It is translated as CASSQGRGAGAGDTQYF.

V is TRBV4-3 and J is TRBJ2-2; D perhaps matches TRBD2 (6 bases). The V gene's germline CDR1 is LGHNA and CDR2 YSLEER. Between the trimmed V and J ends, which lost 0 bases and 6 bases, there was a span of 14 bases. The CDR3 covers 16 residues. CDR3 bases: TGCGCCAGCAGCCAAGATAGGGCCGGGACTCCCGGGGAGCTGTTTTTT. Its translation is CASSQDRAGTPGELFF.

As for this clonotype: This may stem from a read error, because a much larger clone lies one nucleotide away. The rearrangement joins TRBV5-6 to TRBJ2-7; TRBD2 aligns across 10 bases. Germline V gives CDR1 SGHDT, CDR2 YYEEEE. Unmatched junction bases numbered 5, after V lost 5 bases and J lost 3 bases. The CDR3 covers 14 residues. DNA for the CDR3: TGTGCCAGCAGATCCGGGACTAGCGTCTACGAGCAGTACTTC. The encoded protein is CASRSGTSVYEQYF.

The chain couples TRBV12-3 or TRBV12-4 to TRBJ1-4; D remains ambiguous. This CDR3 has 13 residues. Trimming pared 6 bases from V and 7 bases from J, leaving 12 bases between. The CDR3 region has the DNA TGTGCCAGCAGCCACCGTCGGGGTGAAAAACTGTTTTTT. Encoded protein: CASSHRRGEKLFF.

This rearrangement joins TRBV5-1 to TRBJ1-5; D remains ambiguous. The CDR3 is 11 amino acids. Trimming cost V 10 bases and J 7 bases, with 12 bases left between them. Per germline, CDR1 SGHRS and CDR2 YFSETQ. Here the CDR3 DNA reads TGCGCCCGACCCTATCCGCAGCCCCAGCATTTT. Its protein is CARPYPQPQHF.